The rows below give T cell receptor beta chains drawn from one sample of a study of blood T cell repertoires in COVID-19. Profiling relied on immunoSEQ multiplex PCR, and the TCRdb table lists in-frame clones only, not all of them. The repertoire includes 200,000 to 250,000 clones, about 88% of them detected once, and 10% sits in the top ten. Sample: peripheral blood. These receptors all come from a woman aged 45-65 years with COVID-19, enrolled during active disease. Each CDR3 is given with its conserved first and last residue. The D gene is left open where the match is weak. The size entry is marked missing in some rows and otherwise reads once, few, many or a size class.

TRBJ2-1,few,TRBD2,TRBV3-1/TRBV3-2,TGTGCCAGCAGCCGCCGCCCTTCGAGTAGCGGGGGAACCAATGAGCAGTTCTTC,CASSRRPSSSGGTNEQFF
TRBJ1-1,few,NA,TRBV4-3,TGCGCCAGCAGCCAAGGAAACATGAACACTGAAGCTTTCTTT,CASSQGNMNTEAFF
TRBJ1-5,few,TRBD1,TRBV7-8,TGTGCCAGCAGCTTAAGAGACAGGGGAAGCAATCAGCCCCAGCATTTT,CASSLRDRGSNQPQHF
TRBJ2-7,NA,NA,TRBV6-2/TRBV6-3,TGTGCCAGCAGTAGAGGACAGAGGATGTACTTC,CASSRGQRMYF
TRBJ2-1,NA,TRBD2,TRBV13,TGTGCCAGCAGGGATGCAGCGGGGGGGCCGGACAATGAGCAGTTCTTC,CASRDAAGGPDNEQFF
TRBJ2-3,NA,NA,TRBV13,TGTGCCAGCAGCTTAACAGGCTCGGGCACAGATACGCAGTATTTT,CASSLTGSGTDTQYF
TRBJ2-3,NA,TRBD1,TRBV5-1,TGCGCCAGCACACAGGGGATAGGCTCAGATACGCAGTATTTT,CASTQGIGSDTQYF
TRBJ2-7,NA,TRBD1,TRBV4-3,TGCGCCAGCAGCCAAGGGACAGGGGGACATCCCTACGAGCAGTACTTC,CASSQGTGGHPYEQYF
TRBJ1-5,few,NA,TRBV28,TGTGCCAGCAGTTTAAACCAGGGCCTTTATAATCAGCCCCAGCATTTT,CASSLNQGLYNQPQHF
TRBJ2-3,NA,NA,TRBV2,TGTGCCAGCAGTGTTCAAGCGGTTACGCAGTATTTT,CASSVQAVTQYF
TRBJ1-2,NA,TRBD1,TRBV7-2,TGTGCCAGCAGCTCGAGACAGGGGGAAATTAACTATGGCTACACCTTC,CASSSRQGEINYGYTF
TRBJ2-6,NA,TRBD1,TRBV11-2,TGTGCCAGCAGCTTAGATCGACGAGGGGGCCAACGTTCTGGGGCCAACGTCCTGACTTTC,CASSLDRRGGQRSGANVLTF
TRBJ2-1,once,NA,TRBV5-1,TGCGCCAGCAGCTCGGCCGGGACTCCCAATGAGCAGTTCTTC,CASSSAGTPNEQFF
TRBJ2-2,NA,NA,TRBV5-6,TGTGCCAGCAGCCGAAGGAGGATCGGCACCGGGGAGCTGTTTTTT,CASSRRRIGTGELFF
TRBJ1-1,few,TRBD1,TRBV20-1,TGCAGTGGTCAGGGGGTCACTGAAGCTTTCTTT,CSGQGVTEAFF
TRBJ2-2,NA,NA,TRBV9,TGTGCCAGCAGCGTAGTAGTCACCGGGGAGCTGTTTTTT,CASSVVVTGELFF
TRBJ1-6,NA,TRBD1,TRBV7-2,TGTGCCAGCAGCTTGAGGACAGGGATGAATTCACCCCTCCACTTT,CASSLRTGMNSPLHF
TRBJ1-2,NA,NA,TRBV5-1,TGCGCCAGCAGCCTGGGGCAGGGGCAGTTTAATGGCTACACCTTC,CASSLGQGQFNGYTF
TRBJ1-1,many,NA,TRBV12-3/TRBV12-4,TGTGCCAGCAGGACGGGTTTGGGTGAAGCTTTCTTT,CASRTGLGEAFF
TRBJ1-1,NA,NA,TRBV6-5,TGTGCCAGCAGTTACGGAGGAGCGGGAACTGAAGCTTTCTTT,CASSYGGAGTEAFF
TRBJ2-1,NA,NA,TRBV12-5,TGTGCTAGTGGTTTGGTACGGGGGACGGGAAATGAGCAGTTCTTC,CASGLVRGTGNEQFF
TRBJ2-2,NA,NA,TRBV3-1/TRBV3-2,TGTGCCAGCTCCCCGAGGGGGGGCACCGGGGAGCTGTTTTTT,CASSPRGGTGELFF
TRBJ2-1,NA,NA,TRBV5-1,TGCGCCAGCAGCTTGGAACCAGGGATAGCGGAAAACAATGAGCAGTTCTTC,CASSLEPGIAENNEQFF
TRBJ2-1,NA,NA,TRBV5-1,TGCGCCAGTCGCGGGGTATACAATGAGCAGTTCTTC,CASRGVYNEQFF
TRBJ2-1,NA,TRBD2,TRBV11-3,TGTGCCAGCAGCTTCACCCTGGCGGGGGGCAGTGACAATGAGCAGTTCTTC,CASSFTLAGGSDNEQFF
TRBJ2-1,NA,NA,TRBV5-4,TGTGCCAGCAGCCTGGGCGGCAGCGAGCAGTTCTTC,CASSLGGSEQFF